This T cell receptor (beta chain) comes out of a study of T cell responses to AZD1222 COVID-19 vaccine. Findings of the study overall: Among spike-specific TCRs, nearly half reportedly target unmutated variant regions.

The CDR3 spans 15 residues. From germline, CDR1 is LNHDA and CDR2 SQIVND (reference sequence). Turning to this clone: Its antigen is not identified. The junction differs from germline at one of its ends, possibly a read error.

TCRdb's table, derived via immunoSEQ multiplex PCR, lists solely in-frame clones and lacks some. The sample consists of about 120,000 clones, 75% to 90% of them appearing once. The chain is built from TRBV19 and TRBJ2-5, with TRBD2 identical over 9 bases. The TCR comes from an adult in good health. This specimen consisted of peripheral blood, obtained on day 0 of AZD1222 vaccination. The CDR3 here is CASGLTSGPQGTQYF. CDR3 coding DNA: TGTGCCAGTGGCTTGACTAGCGGCCCCCAAGGGACCCAGTACTTC.